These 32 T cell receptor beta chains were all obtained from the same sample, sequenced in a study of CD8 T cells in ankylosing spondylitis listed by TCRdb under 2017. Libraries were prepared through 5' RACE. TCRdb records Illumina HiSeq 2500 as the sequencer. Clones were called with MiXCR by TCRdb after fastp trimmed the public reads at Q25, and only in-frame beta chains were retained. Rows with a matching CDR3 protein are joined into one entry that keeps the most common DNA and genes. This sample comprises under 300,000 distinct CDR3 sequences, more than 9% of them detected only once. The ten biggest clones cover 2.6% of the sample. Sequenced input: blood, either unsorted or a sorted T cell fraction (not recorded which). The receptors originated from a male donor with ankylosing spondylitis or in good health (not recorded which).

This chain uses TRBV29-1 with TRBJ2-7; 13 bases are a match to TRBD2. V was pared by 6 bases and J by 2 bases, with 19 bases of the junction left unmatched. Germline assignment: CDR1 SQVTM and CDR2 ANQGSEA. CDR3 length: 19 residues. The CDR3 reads CSVTFPGTSGMLRPYEQYF. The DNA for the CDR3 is TGCAGCGTAACCTTTCCAGGGACTAGCGGGATGCTCAGACCCTACGAGCAGTACTTC.

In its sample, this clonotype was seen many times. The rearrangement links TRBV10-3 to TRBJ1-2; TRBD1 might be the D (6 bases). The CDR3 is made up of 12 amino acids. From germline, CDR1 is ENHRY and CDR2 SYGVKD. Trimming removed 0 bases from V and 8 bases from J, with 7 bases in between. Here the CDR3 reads CAISESGGGYTF. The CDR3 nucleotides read TGTGCCATCAGTGAGTCAGGGGGAGGCTACACCTTC.

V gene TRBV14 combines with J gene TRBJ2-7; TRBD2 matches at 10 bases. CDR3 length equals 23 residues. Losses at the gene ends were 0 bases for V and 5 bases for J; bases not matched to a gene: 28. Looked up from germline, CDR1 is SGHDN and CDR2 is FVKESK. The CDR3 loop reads CASSQDAGTGTWFSGRSLDEQYF. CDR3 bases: TGTGCCAGCAGCCAAGATGCGGGGACGGGGACTTGGTTTAGCGGGAGGTCCCTCGACGAGCAGTACTTC.

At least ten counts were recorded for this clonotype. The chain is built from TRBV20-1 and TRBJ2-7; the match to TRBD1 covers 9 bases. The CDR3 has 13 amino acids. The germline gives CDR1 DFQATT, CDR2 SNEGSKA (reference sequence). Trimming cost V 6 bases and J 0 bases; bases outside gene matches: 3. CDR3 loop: CSARDRASYEQYF. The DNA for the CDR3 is TGCAGTGCGCGGGACAGGGCCTCCTACGAGCAGTACTTC.

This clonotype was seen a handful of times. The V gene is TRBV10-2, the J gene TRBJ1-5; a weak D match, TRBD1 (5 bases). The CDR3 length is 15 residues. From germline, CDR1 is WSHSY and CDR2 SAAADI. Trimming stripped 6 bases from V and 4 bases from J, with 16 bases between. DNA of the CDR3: TGCGCCAGCAGACCAGGGCGGGGGGGAAATCAGCCCCAGCATTTT. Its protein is CASRPGRGGNQPQHF.

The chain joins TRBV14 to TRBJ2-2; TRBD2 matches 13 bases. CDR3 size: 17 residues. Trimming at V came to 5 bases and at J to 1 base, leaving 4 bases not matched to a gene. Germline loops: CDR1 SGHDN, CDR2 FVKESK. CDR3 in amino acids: CASSSGLAGLNTGELFF. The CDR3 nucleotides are TGTGCCAGCAGCTCGGGACTAGCGGGACTGAACACCGGGGAGCTGTTTTTT.

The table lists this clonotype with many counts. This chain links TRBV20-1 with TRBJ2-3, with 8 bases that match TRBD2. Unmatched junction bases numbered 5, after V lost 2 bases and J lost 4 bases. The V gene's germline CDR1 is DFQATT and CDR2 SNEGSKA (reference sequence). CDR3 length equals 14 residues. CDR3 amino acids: CSARRTSSSDTQYF. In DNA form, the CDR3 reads TGCAGTGCTAGAAGGACTAGCAGTTCAGATACGCAGTATTTT.

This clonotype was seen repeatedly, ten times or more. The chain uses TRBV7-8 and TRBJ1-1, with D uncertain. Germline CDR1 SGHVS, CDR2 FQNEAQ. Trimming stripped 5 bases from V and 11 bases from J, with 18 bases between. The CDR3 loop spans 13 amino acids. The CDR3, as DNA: TGTGCCAGCAGCCACGCCCCCGAATTTACGGCTTTCTTT. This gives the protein CASSHAPEFTAFF.

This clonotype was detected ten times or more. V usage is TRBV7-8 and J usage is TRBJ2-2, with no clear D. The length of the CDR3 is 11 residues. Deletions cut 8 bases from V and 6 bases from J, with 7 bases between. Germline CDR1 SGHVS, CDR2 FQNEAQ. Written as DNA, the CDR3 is TGTGCCAGCGGCAGAGCCGGGGAGCTGTTTTTT. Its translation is CASGRAGELFF.

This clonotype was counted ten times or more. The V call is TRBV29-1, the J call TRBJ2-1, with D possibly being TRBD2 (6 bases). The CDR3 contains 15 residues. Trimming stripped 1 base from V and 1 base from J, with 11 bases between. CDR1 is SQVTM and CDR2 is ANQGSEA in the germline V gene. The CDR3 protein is CSVEVLRGSYNEQFF. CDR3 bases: TGCAGCGTTGAAGTTTTGCGGGGATCCTACAATGAGCAGTTCTTC.

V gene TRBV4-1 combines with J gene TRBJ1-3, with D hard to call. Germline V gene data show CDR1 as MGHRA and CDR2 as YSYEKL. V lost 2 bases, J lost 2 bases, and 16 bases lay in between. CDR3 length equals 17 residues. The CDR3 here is CASSQNPSLPAGNTIYF. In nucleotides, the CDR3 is TGCGCCAGCAGCCAAAACCCATCGCTCCCCGCTGGAAACACCATATATTTT.

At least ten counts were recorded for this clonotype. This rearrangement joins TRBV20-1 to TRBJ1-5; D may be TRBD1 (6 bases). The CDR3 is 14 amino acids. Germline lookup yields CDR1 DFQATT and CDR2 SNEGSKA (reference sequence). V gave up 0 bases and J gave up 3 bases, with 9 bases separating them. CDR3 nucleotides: TGCAGTGCTAGAGATGACAGGAACAATCAGCCCCAGCATTTT. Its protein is CSARDDRNNQPQHF.

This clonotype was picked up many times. The CDR3 sequence is CASSQTGGNYGYTF. The CDR3 DNA reads TGTGCCAGCAGCCAAACAGGGGGGAACTATGGCTACACCTTC. The chain recombines TRBV16 with TRBJ1-2; 8 positions agree with TRBD1. The CDR3 runs 14 residues. CDR1 is KGHSY and CDR2 is FQNENV in the germline V gene. The trim removed 2 bases at V and 2 bases at J, leaving 1 base unmatched.

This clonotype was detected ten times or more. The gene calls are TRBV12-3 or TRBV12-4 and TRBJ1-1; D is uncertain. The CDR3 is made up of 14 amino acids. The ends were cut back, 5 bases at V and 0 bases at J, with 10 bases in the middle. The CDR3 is CASSRFRMNTEAFF. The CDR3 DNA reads TGTGCCAGCAGTCGGTTCCGAATGAACACTGAAGCTTTCTTT.

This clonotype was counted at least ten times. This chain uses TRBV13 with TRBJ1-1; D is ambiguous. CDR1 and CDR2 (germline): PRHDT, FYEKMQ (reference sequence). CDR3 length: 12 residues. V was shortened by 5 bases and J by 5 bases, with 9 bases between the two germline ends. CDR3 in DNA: TGTGCCAGCAGCCCCCTGAGGACTGAAGCTTTCTTT. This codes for CASSPLRTEAFF.

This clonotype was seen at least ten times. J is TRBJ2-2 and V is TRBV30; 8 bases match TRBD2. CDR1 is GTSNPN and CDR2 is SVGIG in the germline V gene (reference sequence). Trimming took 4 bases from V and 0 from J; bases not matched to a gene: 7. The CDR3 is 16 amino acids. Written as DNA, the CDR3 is TGTGCCTGGATGGTTCGCGGGGGGACGAACACCGGGGAGCTGTTTTTT. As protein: CAWMVRGGTNTGELFF.

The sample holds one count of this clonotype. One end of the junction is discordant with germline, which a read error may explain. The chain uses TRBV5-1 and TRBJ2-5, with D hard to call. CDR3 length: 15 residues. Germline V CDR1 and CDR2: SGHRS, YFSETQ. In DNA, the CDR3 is TGCGCCAGCAGCTTGGATATCCGACGGCAAGAGACCCAGTGCTTC. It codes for CASSLDIRRQETQCF.

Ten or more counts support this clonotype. The CDR3 loop is CASSLGQQGSGNTIYF. CDR3 coding DNA: TGCGCCAGCAGCTTGGGGCAACAGGGTTCTGGAAACACCATATATTTT. This chain connects TRBV5-1 to TRBJ1-3, with D possibly TRBD1 on 6 matching bases. The germline V and J ends were trimmed by 0 bases and 1 base, with 11 bases remaining between them. Germline lookup yields CDR1 SGHRS and CDR2 YFSETQ. The CDR3 has 16 amino acids.

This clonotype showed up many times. The CDR3 reads CASSSQPAAYNEQFF. The CDR3 region has the DNA TGTGCCAGCAGTTCCCAACCGGCGGCCTACAATGAGCAGTTCTTC. V usage is TRBV6-5 and J usage is TRBJ2-1; D is uncertain. Per germline, CDR1 MNHEY and CDR2 SVGAGI. Trimming cost V 4 bases and J 2 bases, with 12 bases left between them. The CDR3 length is 15 residues.

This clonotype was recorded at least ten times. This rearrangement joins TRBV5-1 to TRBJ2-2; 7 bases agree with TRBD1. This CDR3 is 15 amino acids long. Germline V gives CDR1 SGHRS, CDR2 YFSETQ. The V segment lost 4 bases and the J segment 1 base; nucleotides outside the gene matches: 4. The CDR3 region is CASSLDRRNTGELFF. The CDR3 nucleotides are TGCGCCAGCAGCCTGGACAGGAGGAACACCGGGGAGCTGTTTTTT.

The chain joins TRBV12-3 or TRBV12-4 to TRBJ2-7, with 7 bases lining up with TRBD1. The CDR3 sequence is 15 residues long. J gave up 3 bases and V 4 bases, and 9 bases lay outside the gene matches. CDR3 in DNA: TGTGCCAGCAGTTGGGTGACGGACAGGAGCTACGAGCAGTACTTC. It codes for CASSWVTDRSYEQYF.

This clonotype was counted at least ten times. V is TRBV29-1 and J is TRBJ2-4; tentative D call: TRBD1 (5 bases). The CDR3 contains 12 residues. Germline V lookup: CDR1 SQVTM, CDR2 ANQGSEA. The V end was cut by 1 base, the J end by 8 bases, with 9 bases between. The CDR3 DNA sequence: TGCAGCGTTGAAGGGGGCGAATACATTCAGTACTTC. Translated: CSVEGGEYIQYF.

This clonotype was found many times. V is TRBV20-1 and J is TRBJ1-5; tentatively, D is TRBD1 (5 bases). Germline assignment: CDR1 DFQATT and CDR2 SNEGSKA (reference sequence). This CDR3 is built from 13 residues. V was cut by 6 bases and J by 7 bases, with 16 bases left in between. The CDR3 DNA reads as TGCAGTGCCGTGCCCAGGGAAGGACAGCCCCAGCATTTT. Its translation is CSAVPREGQPQHF.

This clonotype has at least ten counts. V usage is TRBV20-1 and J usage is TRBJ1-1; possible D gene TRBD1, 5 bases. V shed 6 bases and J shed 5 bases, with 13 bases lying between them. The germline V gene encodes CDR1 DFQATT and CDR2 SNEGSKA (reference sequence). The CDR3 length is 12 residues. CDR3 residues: CSAGTLGTEAFF. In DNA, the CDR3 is TGCAGTGCCGGGACCCTAGGGACTGAAGCTTTCTTT.

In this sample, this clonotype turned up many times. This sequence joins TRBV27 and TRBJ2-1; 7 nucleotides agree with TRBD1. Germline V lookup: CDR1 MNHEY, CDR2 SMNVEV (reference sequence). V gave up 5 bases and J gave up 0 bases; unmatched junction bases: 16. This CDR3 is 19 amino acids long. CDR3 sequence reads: CASSIKTRQGWTSYNEQFF. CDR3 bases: TGTGCCAGCAGTATCAAAACCCGACAGGGATGGACCTCCTACAATGAGCAGTTCTTC.

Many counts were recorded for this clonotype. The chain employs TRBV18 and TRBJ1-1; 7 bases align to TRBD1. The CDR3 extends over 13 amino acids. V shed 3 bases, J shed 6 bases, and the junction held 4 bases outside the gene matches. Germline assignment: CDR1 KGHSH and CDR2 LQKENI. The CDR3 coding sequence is TGTGCCAGCTCACCCTCGGGACAGCCTGAAGCTTTCTTT. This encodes CASSPSGQPEAFF.

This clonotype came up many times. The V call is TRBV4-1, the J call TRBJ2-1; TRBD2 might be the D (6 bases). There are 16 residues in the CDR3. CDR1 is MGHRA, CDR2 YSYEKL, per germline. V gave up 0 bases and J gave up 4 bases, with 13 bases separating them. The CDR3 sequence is CASSQERRETYNEQFF. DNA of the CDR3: TGCGCCAGCAGCCAAGAGCGCCGGGAGACATACAATGAGCAGTTCTTC.

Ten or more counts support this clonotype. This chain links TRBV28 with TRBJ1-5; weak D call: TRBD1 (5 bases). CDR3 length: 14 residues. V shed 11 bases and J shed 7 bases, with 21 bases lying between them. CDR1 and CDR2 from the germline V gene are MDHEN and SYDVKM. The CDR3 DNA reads TGTGCCGTCAGATCGCCCAGCGAGGGGCAGCCCCAGCATTTT. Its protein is CAVRSPSEGQPQHF.

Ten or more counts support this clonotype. The CDR3 sequence is CASRLSPDGRNQPQHF. In DNA, the CDR3 is TGCGCCAGCAGACTTAGCCCGGACGGGCGCAATCAGCCCCAGCATTTT. The rearrangement links TRBV5-1 to TRBJ1-5, with D unclear. Trimming took 5 bases from V and 2 from J, leaving 17 bases between them. Germline V gene data show CDR1 as SGHRS and CDR2 as YFSETQ. This CDR3 has 16 amino acids.

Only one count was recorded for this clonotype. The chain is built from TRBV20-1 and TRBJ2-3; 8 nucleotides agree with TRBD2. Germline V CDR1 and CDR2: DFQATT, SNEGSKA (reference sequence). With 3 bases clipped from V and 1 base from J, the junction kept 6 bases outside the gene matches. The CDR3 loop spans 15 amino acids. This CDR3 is CSASGRAGGTDTQYF. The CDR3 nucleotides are TGCAGTGCTAGCGGGAGGGCCGGGGGCACAGATACGCAGTATTTT.

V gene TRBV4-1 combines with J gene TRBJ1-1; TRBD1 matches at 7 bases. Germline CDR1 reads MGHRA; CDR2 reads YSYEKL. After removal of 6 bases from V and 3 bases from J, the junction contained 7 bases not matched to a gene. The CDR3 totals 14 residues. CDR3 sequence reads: CASRHRGRDTEAFF. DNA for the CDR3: TGCGCCAGCAGGCACAGGGGCAGGGACACTGAAGCTTTCTTT.

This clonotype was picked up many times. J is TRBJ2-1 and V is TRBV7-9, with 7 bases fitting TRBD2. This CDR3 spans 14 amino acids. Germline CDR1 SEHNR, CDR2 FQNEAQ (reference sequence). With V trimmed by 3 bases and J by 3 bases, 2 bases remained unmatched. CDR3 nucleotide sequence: TGTGCCAGCAGCTTTGGCGGGGGCTACAATGAGCAGTTCTTC. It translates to CASSFGGGYNEQFF.